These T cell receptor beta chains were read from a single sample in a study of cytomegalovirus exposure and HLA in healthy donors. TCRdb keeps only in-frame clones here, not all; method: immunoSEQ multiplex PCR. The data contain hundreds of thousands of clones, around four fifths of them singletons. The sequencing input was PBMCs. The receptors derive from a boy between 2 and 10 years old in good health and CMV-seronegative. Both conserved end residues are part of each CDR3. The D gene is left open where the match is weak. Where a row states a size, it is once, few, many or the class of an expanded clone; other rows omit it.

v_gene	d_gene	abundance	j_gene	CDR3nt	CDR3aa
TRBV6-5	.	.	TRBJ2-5	TGTGCCAGCAGTTACTCGTACAGACAAGAGACCCAGTACTTC	CASSYSYRQETQYF
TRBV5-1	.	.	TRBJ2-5	TGCGCCAGCAGCTTGGAGGCGGGACCACAAGAGACCCAGTACTTC	CASSLEAGPQETQYF
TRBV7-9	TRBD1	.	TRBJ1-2	TGTGCCAGCAGCTACACAGGGGGCTCGGGCTACACCTTC	CASSYTGGSGYTF
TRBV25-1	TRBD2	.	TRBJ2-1	TGTGCCAGCAGTGAAGGGCGTCTAGCGGGCCCATACAATGAGCAGTTCTTC	CASSEGRLAGPYNEQFF
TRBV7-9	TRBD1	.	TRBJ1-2	TGTGCCAGCAGCTTAGACCTGGACAGGGCAGGCTACACCTTC	CASSLDLDRAGYTF
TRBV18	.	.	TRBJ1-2	TGTGCCAGCTCCCCTGACTTAGATGGCTACACCTTC	CASSPDLDGYTF
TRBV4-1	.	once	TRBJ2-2	TGCGCCAGCAGCCAAACCACTGGGGAGCTGTTTTTT	CASSQTTGELFF
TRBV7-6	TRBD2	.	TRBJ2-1	TGTGCCAGCAGCTTAGCTGGGCTAGCGGGGGGAAGCAATGAGCAGTTCTTC	CASSLAGLAGGSNEQFF
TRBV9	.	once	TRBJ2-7	TGTGCCAGCAGCGTAGGACGGGAGTCGTCCTACGAGCAGTACTTC	CASSVGRESSYEQYF
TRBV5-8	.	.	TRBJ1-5	TGTGCCAGCAGCCCGGCAACCAAAAGAGGCCAGCCCCAGCATTTT	CASSPATKRGQPQHF
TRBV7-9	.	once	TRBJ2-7	TGTGCCAGCAGCCCAGCCGGACAGTCCTACGAGCAGTACTTC	CASSPAGQSYEQYF
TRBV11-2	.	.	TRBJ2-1	TGTGCCAGCAGCTTAGTGGACAGTTACAATGAGCAGTTCTTC	CASSLVDSYNEQFF
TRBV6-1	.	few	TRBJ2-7	TGTGCCGGGGTTTGGTGGCGGGTGTCCTACGAGCAGTACTTC	CAGVWWRVSYEQYF
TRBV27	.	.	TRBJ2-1	TGTGCCAGCAGTTTAAGTGGCAGAGAGCAGTTCTTC	CASSLSGREQFF
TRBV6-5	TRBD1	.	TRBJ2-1	TGTGCCAGCAGCAGGACAGGGGCGTACAATGAGCAGTTCTTC	CASSRTGAYNEQFF
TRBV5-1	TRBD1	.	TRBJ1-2	TGCGCCAGCAGTTTGGACAGGGGAGGATATGGCTACACCTTC	CASSLDRGGYGYTF
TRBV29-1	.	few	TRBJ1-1	TGCAGCGTTCGGGGCGGGGTGTGGAGCACTGAAGCTTTCTTT	CSVRGGVWSTEAFF
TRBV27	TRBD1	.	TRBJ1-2	TGTGCCAGCAGTCTCGGGACAGGGCTATATGGCTACACCTTC	CASSLGTGLYGYTF
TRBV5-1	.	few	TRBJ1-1	TGCGCCAGCAGCAGGACTAACATGAACACTGAAGCTTTCTTT	CASSRTNMNTEAFF
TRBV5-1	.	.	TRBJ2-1	TGCGCCTCCAGCCAGGAGGGTTGGATTGAGCAGTTCTTC	CASSQEGWIEQFF
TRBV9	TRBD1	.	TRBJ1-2	TGTGCCAGCAGCGGGGGACAGGAGTATGGCTACACCTTC	CASSGGQEYGYTF
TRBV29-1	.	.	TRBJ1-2	TGCAGCGTATGGGCCGGCTATGGCTACACCTTC	CSVWAGYGYTF
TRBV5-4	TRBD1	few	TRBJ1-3	TGTGCCAGCAGCTGGGACAGCTCTGGAAACACCATATATTTT	CASSWDSSGNTIYF
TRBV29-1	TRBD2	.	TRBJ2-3	TGCAGCGTTGTGAGGGTGGGGCGGGGGTCGGGGACAGATACGCAGTATTTT	CSVVRVGRGSGTDTQYF
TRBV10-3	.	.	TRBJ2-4	TGTGCCATCAGTGAGTTGAGGGACATTCAGTACTTC	CAISELRDIQYF
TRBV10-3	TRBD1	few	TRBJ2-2	TGTGCCATCAGTGAGTTAGGACAGGGGTCGGGCACCGGGGAGCTGTTTTTT	CAISELGQGSGTGELFF
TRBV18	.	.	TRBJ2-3	TGTGCCAGCTCACCCCCCGAGGGTACGCAGTATTTT	CASSPPEGTQYF
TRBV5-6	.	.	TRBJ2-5	TGTGCCAGCAGCCCGCAGGTTAGCGTGGTGTTTGGTGTCGGGCAGTACTTC	CASSPQVSVVFGVGQYF
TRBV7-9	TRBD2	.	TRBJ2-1	TGTGCCAGCAGCCCCGCAGGGAGACTAGCGGACAATGAGCAGTTCTTC	CASSPAGRLADNEQFF
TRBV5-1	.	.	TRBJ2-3	TGCGCCAGCAGCTTGTCCGGGTGGGGCACAGATGCGCAGTATTTT	CASSLSGWGTDAQYF
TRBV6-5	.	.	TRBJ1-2	TGTGCCAGCAGTTACTCTAGGGAGGGAGGTGGCTACACCTTC	CASSYSREGGGYTF
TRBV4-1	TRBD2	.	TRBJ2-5	TGCGCCAGCAGCCAAGATTCGAGCGGGAGGGCCGGCGAGACCCAGTACTTC	CASSQDSSGRAGETQYF
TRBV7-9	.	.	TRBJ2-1	TGTGCCAGCAGCACCCGCTTAGGGGGGGAGGTAGGACCAGAGTTCTTC	CASSTRLGGEVGPEFF
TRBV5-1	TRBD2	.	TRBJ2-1	TGCGCCAGCAGCTTAGCGGGGGGTGGGGGGAATGAGCAGTTCTTC	CASSLAGGGGNEQFF
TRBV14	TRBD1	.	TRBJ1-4	TGTGCCAGCAGCCACCCCGGGATAGGGGACAGTAATGAAAAACTGTTTTTT	CASSHPGIGDSNEKLFF
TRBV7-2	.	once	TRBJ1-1	TGTGCCAGCAGTACTCAGGGGAGCACTGAAGCTTTCTTT	CASSTQGSTEAFF
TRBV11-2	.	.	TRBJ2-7	TGTGCCAGCAGCTTAGGTCCGGGAGTCCCCGAGCAGTACTTC	CASSLGPGVPEQYF
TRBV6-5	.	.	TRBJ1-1	TGTGCCAGCAGTTCAGCGGGTGAAGCTTTCTTT	CASSSAGEAFF
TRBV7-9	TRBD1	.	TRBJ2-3	TGTGCCAGCAGCGACAGGGGAAGCACAGATACGCAGTATTTT	CASSDRGSTDTQYF
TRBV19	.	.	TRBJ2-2	TGTGCCAGTAGTCCTCTACAGGGGAACACCGGGGAGCTGTTTTTT	CASSPLQGNTGELFF
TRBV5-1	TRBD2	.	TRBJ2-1	TGCGCCAGCAGCTTGGGGGGGACTAGCGGACCGTACAATGAGCAGTTCTTC	CASSLGGTSGPYNEQFF
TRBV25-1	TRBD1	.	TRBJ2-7	TGTGCCAGCAGGGGACAGACCTCCTACGAGCAGTACTTC	CASRGQTSYEQYF
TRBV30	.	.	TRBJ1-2	TGTGCCTGGAGTGTAGGGCAGGGCGGCTATGGCTACACCTTC	CAWSVGQGGYGYTF
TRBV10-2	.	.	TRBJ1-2	TGCGCCAGCAGTGGGACAGCACAGCTTAAGAGCTACACCTTC	CASSGTAQLKSYTF
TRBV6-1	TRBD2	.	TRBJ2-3	TGTGCCAGCAGTGTCCTAGCGGCTAGCACAGATACGCAGTATTTT	CASSVLAASTDTQYF
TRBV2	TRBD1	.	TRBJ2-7	TGTGCCAGCACAGGACAGGGGGCTATCTACGAGCAGTACTTC	CASTGQGAIYEQYF
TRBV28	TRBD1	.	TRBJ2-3	TGTGCCAGCAGTTCCCCTGGGACAGGGCCAGATACGCAGTATTTT	CASSSPGTGPDTQYF
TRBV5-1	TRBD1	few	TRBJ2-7	TGCGCCAGCAGCTTGGGTGACAGGGGCCACGAGCAGTACTTC	CASSLGDRGHEQYF
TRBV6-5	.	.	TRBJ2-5	TGTGCCAGCAGTTACTCCGGCGGCCAAGAGACCCAGTACTTC	CASSYSGGQETQYF
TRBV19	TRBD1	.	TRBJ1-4	TGTGCCGTTGGACAGGGTGAAAAACTGTTTTTT	CAVGQGEKLFF